This is a list of T cell receptor beta chains from one sample in a study of blood T cell repertoires in COVID-19. Assay: immunoSEQ multiplex PCR; the TCRdb copy retains only in-frame clones and omits some. The sample carries about 370,000 clones, 75% to 90% recorded once. Material for sequencing was PBMCs or T cells enriched from blood (not recorded which). The origin of the receptors is a man in his late teens or twenties who had recovered from COVID-19. CDR3s include the opening cysteine and the closing phenylalanine or tryptophan. Fields, in order: clone size, J gene, D gene, V gene, CDR3 DNA, CDR3 protein. D genes are given only for firm matches. Part of the rows lack a size; the others show once, few, many or a class for expanded clones.

abundance: -
j_gene: TRBJ2-5
d_gene: -
v_gene: TRBV9
CDR3nt: TGTGCCAGCAGCGTAGGACAGGAGGTGGGGACCCAGTACTTC
CDR3aa: CASSVGQEVGTQYF

abundance: -
j_gene: TRBJ2-2
d_gene: TRBD2
v_gene: TRBV19
CDR3nt: TGTGCCAGTAGTATCCGGGGGGGTACCGGGGAGCTGTTTTTT
CDR3aa: CASSIRGGTGELFF

abundance: -
j_gene: TRBJ1-3
d_gene: -
v_gene: TRBV6-5
CDR3nt: TGTGCCAGCAGTTATTCCCTGGACAGCTCTGGAAACACCATATATTTT
CDR3aa: CASSYSLDSSGNTIYF

abundance: -
j_gene: TRBJ1-2
d_gene: -
v_gene: TRBV10-3
CDR3nt: TGTGCCATCAGTGAATATCGCCCAGGCGAGGGCTACACCTTC
CDR3aa: CAISEYRPGEGYTF

abundance: -
j_gene: TRBJ2-7
d_gene: TRBD1
v_gene: TRBV7-2
CDR3nt: TGTGCCAGCAGCCTAACAGGACAGGGGGGCGAGCAGTACTTC
CDR3aa: CASSLTGQGGEQYF

abundance: once
j_gene: TRBJ1-1
d_gene: TRBD1
v_gene: TRBV11-2
CDR3nt: TGTGCCAGCAGCTTCCCTAGACAGGGGGGGAGAATGAACACTGAAGCTTTCTTT
CDR3aa: CASSFPRQGGRMNTEAFF

abundance: -
j_gene: TRBJ1-1
d_gene: -
v_gene: TRBV11-2
CDR3nt: TGTGCCAGCAGCTTCCAGGGGAGGGGCACTGAAGCTTTCTTT
CDR3aa: CASSFQGRGTEAFF

abundance: few
j_gene: TRBJ1-5
d_gene: TRBD1
v_gene: TRBV5-8
CDR3nt: TGTGCCAGCAGCCGAGAACAGGGGTATCAGCCCCAGCATTTT
CDR3aa: CASSREQGYQPQHF

abundance: few
j_gene: TRBJ2-1
d_gene: -
v_gene: TRBV3-1/TRBV3-2
CDR3nt: TGTGCCAGCAGCCAGGCCGACCGGGGTCGTGAGCAGTTCTTC
CDR3aa: CASSQADRGREQFF

abundance: -
j_gene: TRBJ2-2
d_gene: TRBD2
v_gene: TRBV27
CDR3nt: TGTGCCAGCAGTTTACACAGCCCCTCTAGCGGGAGCGTCCGGGAGCTGTTTTTT
CDR3aa: CASSLHSPSSGSVRELFF

abundance: -
j_gene: TRBJ2-1
d_gene: TRBD1
v_gene: TRBV27
CDR3nt: TGTGCCAGCAGTATCCGGGACAGACTACTCCGCTACAATGAGCAGTTCTTC
CDR3aa: CASSIRDRLLRYNEQFF

abundance: -
j_gene: TRBJ2-1
d_gene: TRBD2
v_gene: TRBV15
CDR3nt: TGTGCCACCAGCAGAGAGGGGACTAGCGGGAGGAATGGTGAGCAGTTCTTC
CDR3aa: CATSREGTSGRNGEQFF

abundance: -
j_gene: TRBJ2-3
d_gene: TRBD2
v_gene: TRBV5-1
CDR3nt: TGCGCCAGCAGCTCTGCGGGAGGCACAGATACGCAGTATTTT
CDR3aa: CASSSAGGTDTQYF

abundance: -
j_gene: TRBJ2-7
d_gene: -
v_gene: TRBV10-3
CDR3nt: TGTGCCATCATGAAGGGGCAAGCCTCCTACGAGCAGTACTTC
CDR3aa: CAIMKGQASYEQYF

abundance: -
j_gene: TRBJ1-1
d_gene: -
v_gene: TRBV7-9
CDR3nt: TGTGCCAGCAGCCTCCAGGGTCGGGGGTTGTCTATGAACACTGAAGCTTTCTTT
CDR3aa: CASSLQGRGLSMNTEAFF

abundance: -
j_gene: TRBJ2-3
d_gene: TRBD2
v_gene: TRBV2
CDR3nt: TGTGCCAGCAGTGGTTCTAGCGGGGGCCTCACAGATACGCAGTATTTT
CDR3aa: CASSGSSGGLTDTQYF

abundance: -
j_gene: TRBJ1-1
d_gene: TRBD1
v_gene: TRBV7-8
CDR3nt: TGTGCCAGCAGCATAACAGGGGAGGTTAGTAACACTGAAGCTTTCTTT
CDR3aa: CASSITGEVSNTEAFF

abundance: -
j_gene: TRBJ1-2
d_gene: -
v_gene: TRBV7-2
CDR3nt: TGTGCCAGCAGCCAATCAACGGGTTACTATGGCTACACCTTC
CDR3aa: CASSQSTGYYGYTF

abundance: -
j_gene: TRBJ1-3
d_gene: -
v_gene: TRBV23-1
CDR3nt: TGCGCCAGCAGTCAATCGTGGCAGGGGATCTTCTCTGGAAACACCATATATTTT
CDR3aa: CASSQSWQGIFSGNTIYF

abundance: -
j_gene: TRBJ2-7
d_gene: -
v_gene: TRBV5-1
CDR3nt: TGCGCCAGCAGCTTGTTTGGACAGCGGGGCTCCTACGAGCAGTACTTC
CDR3aa: CASSLFGQRGSYEQYF

abundance: few
j_gene: TRBJ2-1
d_gene: TRBD1
v_gene: TRBV4-3
CDR3nt: TGCGCCAGCAGCCCTGACAGGGGGCGCGACAATGAGCAGTTCTTC
CDR3aa: CASSPDRGRDNEQFF

abundance: -
j_gene: TRBJ2-7
d_gene: TRBD2
v_gene: TRBV15
CDR3nt: TGTGCCACCAGCAGGGGGGCTAGCGGGAGGAGGAGCTCCTACGAGCAGTACTTC
CDR3aa: CATSRGASGRRSSYEQYF

abundance: -
j_gene: TRBJ2-5
d_gene: -
v_gene: TRBV28
CDR3nt: TGTGCCAGCAGAGAGGGAACGACAGAGACCCAGTACTTC
CDR3aa: CASREGTTETQYF

abundance: -
j_gene: TRBJ2-7
d_gene: TRBD1
v_gene: TRBV11-2
CDR3nt: TGTGCCAGCAGCTTAGACAGGGGGAGAGAGCAGTACTTC
CDR3aa: CASSLDRGREQYF

abundance: once
j_gene: TRBJ2-7
d_gene: TRBD1
v_gene: TRBV5-1
CDR3nt: TGCGCCAGCAGCTTGCGGGGACAGGGCCCCTACGAGCAGTACTTC
CDR3aa: CASSLRGQGPYEQYF

abundance: once
j_gene: TRBJ2-7
d_gene: -
v_gene: TRBV28
CDR3nt: TGTGCCAGCAGTCCCCCGGGTCGCGAGCAGTACTTC
CDR3aa: CASSPPGREQYF

abundance: once
j_gene: TRBJ1-1
d_gene: -
v_gene: TRBV6-5
CDR3nt: TGTGCCAGCAGGGATACAGGGATAACTGAAGCTTTCTTT
CDR3aa: CASRDTGITEAFF

abundance: -
j_gene: TRBJ2-1
d_gene: -
v_gene: TRBV9
CDR3nt: TGTGCCAGCAGCGTAGTCGGTATGGCGGGGTCCTACAATGAGCAGTTCTTC
CDR3aa: CASSVVGMAGSYNEQFF

abundance: -
j_gene: TRBJ2-3
d_gene: TRBD1
v_gene: TRBV3-1/TRBV3-2
CDR3nt: TGTGCCAGCAGCGACGGGACAGAGTCCACAGATACGCAGTATTTT
CDR3aa: CASSDGTESTDTQYF

abundance: -
j_gene: TRBJ2-7
d_gene: -
v_gene: TRBV29-1
CDR3nt: TGCAGCGTTGAACCCGACAGTTCCTACGAGCAGTACTTC
CDR3aa: CSVEPDSSYEQYF

abundance: once
j_gene: TRBJ1-5
d_gene: TRBD1
v_gene: TRBV18
CDR3nt: TGTGCCAGCTCACGCGACAGGGCCCTTTTGCCCCAGCATTTT
CDR3aa: CASSRDRALLPQHF

abundance: -
j_gene: TRBJ1-3
d_gene: -
v_gene: TRBV28
CDR3nt: TGTGCCACCAGCCAGGGGTACAGAAACACCATATATTTT
CDR3aa: CATSQGYRNTIYF

abundance: once
j_gene: TRBJ2-7
d_gene: -
v_gene: TRBV7-9
CDR3nt: TGTGCCAGCAGCTTAATTTTGGGGCTAGGCGAGCAGTACTTC
CDR3aa: CASSLILGLGEQYF

abundance: -
j_gene: TRBJ1-2
d_gene: -
v_gene: TRBV3-1/TRBV3-2
CDR3nt: TGTGCCAGCAGTATGGGGTCGGGAGGCTACACCTTC
CDR3aa: CASSMGSGGYTF

abundance: -
j_gene: TRBJ1-4
d_gene: -
v_gene: TRBV28
CDR3nt: TGTGCCAGCAGTTTACGGGAGAGAGAAGGGAAACTGTTTTTT
CDR3aa: CASSLREREGKLFF

abundance: -
j_gene: TRBJ2-2
d_gene: -
v_gene: TRBV24-1
CDR3nt: TGTGCCACCAGTGATTTCAGGGGCGGACAGATGAACACCGGGGAGCTGTTTTTT
CDR3aa: CATSDFRGGQMNTGELFF

abundance: -
j_gene: TRBJ1-1
d_gene: -
v_gene: TRBV6-2/TRBV6-3
CDR3nt: TGTGCCAGCAGTTACTCACAAGTGGCTGAAGCTTTCTTT
CDR3aa: CASSYSQVAEAFF

abundance: -
j_gene: TRBJ1-6
d_gene: TRBD1
v_gene: TRBV7-2
CDR3nt: TGTGCCAGCAGCTTAGCGCGGACGGGACAGTGGCATTCACCCCTCCACTTT
CDR3aa: CASSLARTGQWHSPLHF

abundance: -
j_gene: TRBJ2-5
d_gene: -
v_gene: TRBV11-3
CDR3nt: TGTGCCAGCAGCTTAGGTTCAAGACAGCAAGAGACCCAGTACTTC
CDR3aa: CASSLGSRQQETQYF

abundance: -
j_gene: TRBJ2-7
d_gene: TRBD1
v_gene: TRBV28
CDR3nt: TGTGCCAGCAGTTTTATCGGCAGGGGGCACGAGCAGTACTTC
CDR3aa: CASSFIGRGHEQYF

abundance: -
j_gene: TRBJ2-3
d_gene: TRBD2
v_gene: TRBV18
CDR3nt: TGTGCCAGCTCACCCGCTACTAGCGGGAGCGTTACGCAGTATTTT
CDR3aa: CASSPATSGSVTQYF

abundance: -
j_gene: TRBJ2-2
d_gene: -
v_gene: TRBV5-1
CDR3nt: TGCGCCAGCAGCAGTGATTACAGAGACCTGAACACCGGGGAGCTGTTTTTT
CDR3aa: CASSSDYRDLNTGELFF

abundance: once
j_gene: TRBJ1-4
d_gene: TRBD1
v_gene: TRBV18
CDR3nt: TGTGCCAGCTCACCCCGACAGGGCGAGGAAAAACTGTTTTTT
CDR3aa: CASSPRQGEEKLFF

abundance: once
j_gene: TRBJ2-1
d_gene: TRBD2
v_gene: TRBV10-3
CDR3nt: TGTGCCATCAGTGGACCGACTAGCGGGAATGAGCAGTTCTTC
CDR3aa: CAISGPTSGNEQFF

abundance: few
j_gene: TRBJ2-7
d_gene: TRBD1
v_gene: TRBV14
CDR3nt: TGTGCCAGCAGCCAAGATCGCACAGGGGGCGGTTACGAGCAGTACTTC
CDR3aa: CASSQDRTGGGYEQYF

abundance: -
j_gene: TRBJ1-2
d_gene: TRBD1
v_gene: TRBV14
CDR3nt: TGTGCCAGCAGCCGAGGCAGGGGGAACTATGGCTACACCTTC
CDR3aa: CASSRGRGNYGYTF

abundance: -
j_gene: TRBJ1-3
d_gene: -
v_gene: TRBV4-2
CDR3nt: TGTGCCAGCAGCCACTTAACGGGTGACGGATCTGGAAACACCATATATTTT
CDR3aa: CASSHLTGDGSGNTIYF

abundance: once
j_gene: TRBJ2-1
d_gene: -
v_gene: TRBV24-1
CDR3nt: TGTGCCACCAGTGATTTGCTCCCTGATGAGCAGTTCTTC
CDR3aa: CATSDLLPDEQFF

abundance: -
j_gene: TRBJ1-2
d_gene: -
v_gene: TRBV19
CDR3nt: TGTGCCACCACAGGGACCGACTATGGCTACACCTTC
CDR3aa: CATTGTDYGYTF

abundance: once
j_gene: TRBJ1-4
d_gene: -
v_gene: TRBV21-1
CDR3nt: TGTGCCAGCAGCGCCAGGGGGCAGCCTAATGAAAAACTGTTTTTT
CDR3aa: CASSARGQPNEKLFF

abundance: -
j_gene: TRBJ2-6
d_gene: -
v_gene: TRBV5-8
CDR3nt: TGTGCCAGCAGTTGGTTCAGGGGCGTCTCTGGGGCCAACGTCCTGACTTTC
CDR3aa: CASSWFRGVSGANVLTF

abundance: -
j_gene: TRBJ2-3
d_gene: TRBD2
v_gene: TRBV6-1
CDR3nt: TGTGCCAGCAGTGAGCGGCGGGGCGGGAGGACAGATACGCAGTATTTT
CDR3aa: CASSERRGGRTDTQYF

abundance: -
j_gene: TRBJ1-1
d_gene: -
v_gene: TRBV4-1
CDR3nt: TGCGCCAGCAGCCAAGATAGAGTGAACACTGAAGCTTTCTTT
CDR3aa: CASSQDRVNTEAFF

abundance: -
j_gene: TRBJ2-1
d_gene: TRBD2
v_gene: TRBV9
CDR3nt: TGTGCCAGCAGCGTATGGGGGGGTTACAATGAGCAGTTCTTC
CDR3aa: CASSVWGGYNEQFF

abundance: few
j_gene: TRBJ1-2
d_gene: TRBD1
v_gene: TRBV18
CDR3nt: TGTGCCAGCTCACCACCGGGACAGGGAGCCCTTGCTGGCTACACCTTC
CDR3aa: CASSPPGQGALAGYTF

abundance: -
j_gene: TRBJ2-1
d_gene: -
v_gene: TRBV5-1
CDR3nt: TGCGCCAGCAGCTCTCCACAGGTAGCCAATGAGCAGTTCTTC
CDR3aa: CASSSPQVANEQFF

abundance: few
j_gene: TRBJ1-6
d_gene: -
v_gene: TRBV4-1
CDR3nt: TGCGCCAGCAGCCCTAGGCGACCTACAGGGAGACTTAATTCACCCCTCCACTTT
CDR3aa: CASSPRRPTGRLNSPLHF